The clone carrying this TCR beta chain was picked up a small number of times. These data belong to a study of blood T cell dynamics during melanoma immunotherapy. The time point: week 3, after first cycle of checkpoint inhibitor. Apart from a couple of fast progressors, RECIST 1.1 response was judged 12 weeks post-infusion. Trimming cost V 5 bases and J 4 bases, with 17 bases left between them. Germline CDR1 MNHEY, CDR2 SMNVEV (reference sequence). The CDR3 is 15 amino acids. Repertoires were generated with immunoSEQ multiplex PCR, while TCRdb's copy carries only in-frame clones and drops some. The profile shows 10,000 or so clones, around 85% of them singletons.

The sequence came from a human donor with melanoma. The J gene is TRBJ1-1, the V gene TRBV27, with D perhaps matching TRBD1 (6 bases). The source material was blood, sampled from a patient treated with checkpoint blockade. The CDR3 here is CASSAGALLGTEAFF. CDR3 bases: TGTGCCAGCAGTGCAGGGGCGTTATTGGGCACTGAAGCTTTCTTT.